What follows describes a single TCR beta chain. Generated by immunoSEQ multiplex PCR, the TCRdb table keeps only in-frame clones and is missing some. The sample includes 100,000 to 140,000 clones, about 85% of them seen just once. The CDR3 consists of 15 residues. CDR1 SEHNR and CDR2 FQNEAQ come from the germline V gene (reference sequence). Trimming shortened V by 5 bases and J by 6 bases, and 20 bases separated the two germline ends. This record belongs to a study of T cell responses to AZD1222 COVID-19 vaccine. The V call is TRBV7-9, the J call TRBJ2-7; maybe TRBD1 (6 bases). The sample in question was peripheral blood, obtained 28 days after the second AZD1222 dose. The clonotype was recovered from an adult who received the AZD1222 COVID-19 vaccine. The CDR3 nucleotides read TGTGCCAGCAGCCGATCTACAGGGCTGATTGCCGAGCAGTACTTC. Translated, it gives CASSRSTGLIAEQYF.